This T cell receptor beta chain was obtained from a study of blood T cell repertoires in COVID-19. The CDR3 consists of 16 residues. From germline, CDR1 is LGHDT and CDR2 YNNKEL (reference sequence). V lost 5 bases, J lost 1 base, and 18 bases lay in between. Libraries were prepared by immunoSEQ multiplex PCR; TCRdb keeps only in-frame clonotypes and omits some of them. The sample includes 70,000 to 95,000 clones, 88% of them seen just once. The chain joins TRBV3-1 (or the pseudogene TRBV3-2) to TRBJ2-7; the D gene is possibly TRBD2 (7 bases). This receptor was identified in a woman aged 80 or older with active COVID-19. Sequencing was carried out using peripheral blood. The CDR3 here is CASSWRGRVGSYEQYF. CDR3 sequence (DNA): TGTGCCAGCAGCTGGAGGGGGAGGGTGGGATCCTACGAGCAGTACTTC.